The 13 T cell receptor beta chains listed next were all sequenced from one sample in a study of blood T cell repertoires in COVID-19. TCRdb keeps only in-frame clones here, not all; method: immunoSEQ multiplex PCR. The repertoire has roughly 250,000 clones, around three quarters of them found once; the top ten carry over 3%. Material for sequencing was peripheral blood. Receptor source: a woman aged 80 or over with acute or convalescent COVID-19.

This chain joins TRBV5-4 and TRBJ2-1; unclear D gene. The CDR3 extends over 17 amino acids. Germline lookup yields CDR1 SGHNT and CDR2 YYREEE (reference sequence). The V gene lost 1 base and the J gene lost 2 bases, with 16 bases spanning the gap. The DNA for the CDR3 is TGTGCCAGCAGCTTGTCGATCCTCACATCCGCCTACAATGAGCAGTTCTTC. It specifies CASSLSILTSAYNEQFF.

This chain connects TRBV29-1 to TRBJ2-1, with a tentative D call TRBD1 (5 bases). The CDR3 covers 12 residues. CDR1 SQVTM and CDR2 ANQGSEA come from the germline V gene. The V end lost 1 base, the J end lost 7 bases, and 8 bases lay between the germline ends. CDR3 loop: CSVEGQGNEQFF. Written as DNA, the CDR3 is TGCAGCGTTGAAGGGCAGGGAAATGAGCAGTTCTTC.

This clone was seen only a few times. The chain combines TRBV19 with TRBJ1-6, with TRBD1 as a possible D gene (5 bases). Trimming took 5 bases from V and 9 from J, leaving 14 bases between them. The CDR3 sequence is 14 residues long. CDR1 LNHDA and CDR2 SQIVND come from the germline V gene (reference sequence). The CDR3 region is CASSLLGGGSPLHF. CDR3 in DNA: TGTGCCAGTAGTCTCCTCGGGGGGGGTTCACCCCTCCACTTT.

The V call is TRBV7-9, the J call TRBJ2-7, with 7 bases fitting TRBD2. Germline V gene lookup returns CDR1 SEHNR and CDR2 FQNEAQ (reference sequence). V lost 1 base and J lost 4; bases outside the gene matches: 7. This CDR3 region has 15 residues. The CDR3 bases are TGTGCCAGCAGCTTAGGGGGAGGGAGGGCTTACGAGCAGTACTTC. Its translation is CASSLGGGRAYEQYF. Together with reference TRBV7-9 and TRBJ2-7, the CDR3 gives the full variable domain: DTGVSQNPRHKITKRGQNVTFRCDPISEHNRLYWYRQTLGQGPEFLTYFQNEAQLEKSRLLSDRFSAERPKGSFSTLEIQRTEQGDSAMYLCASSLGGGRAYEQYFGPGTRLTVT.

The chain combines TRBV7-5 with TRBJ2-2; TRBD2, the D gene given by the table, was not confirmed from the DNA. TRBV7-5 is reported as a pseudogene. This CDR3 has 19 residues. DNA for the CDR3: TGTGTCAGAAGCTTAGGGGCCCCGGGGACTAGGGGGGACGGCGGGGAGCTGTTTTTT. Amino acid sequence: CVRSLGAPGTRGDGGELFF.

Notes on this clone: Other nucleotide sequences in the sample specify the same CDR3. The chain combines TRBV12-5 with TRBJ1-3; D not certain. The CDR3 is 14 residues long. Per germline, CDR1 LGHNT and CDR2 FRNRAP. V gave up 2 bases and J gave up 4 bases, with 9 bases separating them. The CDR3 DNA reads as TGTGCTAGTGGTTTGTCCGGGTCCGGAAACACCATATATTTT. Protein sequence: CASGLSGSGNTIYF.

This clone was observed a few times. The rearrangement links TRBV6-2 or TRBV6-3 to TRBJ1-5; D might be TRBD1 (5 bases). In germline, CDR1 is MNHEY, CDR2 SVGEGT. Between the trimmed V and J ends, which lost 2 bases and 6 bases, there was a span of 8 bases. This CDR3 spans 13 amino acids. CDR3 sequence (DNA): TGTGCCAGCAGTTACACCCAGGGTCAGCCCCAGCATTTT. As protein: CASSYTQGQPQHF.

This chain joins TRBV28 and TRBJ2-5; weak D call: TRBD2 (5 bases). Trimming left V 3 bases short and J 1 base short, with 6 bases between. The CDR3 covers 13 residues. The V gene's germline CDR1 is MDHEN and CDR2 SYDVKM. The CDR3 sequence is CASSFRGQETQYF. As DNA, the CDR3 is TGTGCCAGCAGTTTTCGGGGCCAAGAGACCCAGTACTTC.

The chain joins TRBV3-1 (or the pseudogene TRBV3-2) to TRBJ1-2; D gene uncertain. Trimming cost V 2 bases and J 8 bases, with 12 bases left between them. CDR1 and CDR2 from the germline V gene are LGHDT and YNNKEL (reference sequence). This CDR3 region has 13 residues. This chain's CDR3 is CASSQSRMGGYTF. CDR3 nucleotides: TGTGCCAGCAGCCAATCAAGAATGGGCGGCTACACCTTC.

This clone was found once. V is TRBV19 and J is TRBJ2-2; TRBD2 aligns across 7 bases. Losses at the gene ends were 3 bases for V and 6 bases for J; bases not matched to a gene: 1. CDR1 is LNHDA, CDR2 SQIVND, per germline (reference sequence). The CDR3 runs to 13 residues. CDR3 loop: CASSIGGSGELFF. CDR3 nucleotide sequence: TGTGCCAGTAGTATCGGGGGGTCCGGGGAGCTGTTTTTT.

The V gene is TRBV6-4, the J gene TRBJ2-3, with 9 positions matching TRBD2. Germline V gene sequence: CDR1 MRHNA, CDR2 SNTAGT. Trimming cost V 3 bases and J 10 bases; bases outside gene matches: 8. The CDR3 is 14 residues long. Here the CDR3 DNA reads TGTGCCAGCAGTGAAACGCGGGGGGGCGGTGCGCAGTATTTT. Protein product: CASSETRGGGAQYF.

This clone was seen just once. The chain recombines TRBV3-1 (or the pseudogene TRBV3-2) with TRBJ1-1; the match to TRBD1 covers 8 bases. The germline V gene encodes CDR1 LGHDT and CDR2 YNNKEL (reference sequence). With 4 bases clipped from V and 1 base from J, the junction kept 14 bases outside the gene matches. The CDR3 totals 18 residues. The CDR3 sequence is CASSRWTGNFIRNTEAFF. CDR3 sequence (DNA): TGTGCCAGCAGCCGGTGGACAGGGAACTTCATACGGAACACTGAAGCTTTCTTT.

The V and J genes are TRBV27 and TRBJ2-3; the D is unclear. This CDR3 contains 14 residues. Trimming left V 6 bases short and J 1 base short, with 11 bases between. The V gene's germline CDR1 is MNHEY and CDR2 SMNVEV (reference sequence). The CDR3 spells CASRRETRTDTQYF. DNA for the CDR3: TGTGCCAGCAGACGAGAAACCCGCACAGATACGCAGTATTTT.